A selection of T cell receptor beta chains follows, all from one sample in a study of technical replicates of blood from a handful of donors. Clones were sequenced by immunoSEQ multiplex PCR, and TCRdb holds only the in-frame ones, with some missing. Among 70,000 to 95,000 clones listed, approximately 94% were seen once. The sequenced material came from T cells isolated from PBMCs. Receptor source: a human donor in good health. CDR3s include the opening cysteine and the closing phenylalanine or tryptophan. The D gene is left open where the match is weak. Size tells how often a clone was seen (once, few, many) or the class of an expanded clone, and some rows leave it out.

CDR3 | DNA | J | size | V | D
CASSSGSAYEQYF | TGTGCCAGCAGCTCGGGGTCAGCCTACGAGCAGTACTTC | TRBJ2-7 | - | TRBV5-5 | -
CASSPQVVRNQPQHF | TGTGCCAGCAGCCCCCAGGTGGTCCGGAATCAGCCCCAGCATTTT | TRBJ1-5 | - | TRBV7-3 | -
CASSGVETQYF | TGTGCCAGCAGTGGAGTAGAGACCCAGTACTTC | TRBJ2-5 | - | TRBV2 | -
CASRRYRSPHEQYF | TGTGCCAGCAGACGATACCGCAGTCCCCACGAGCAGTACTTC | TRBJ2-7 | - | TRBV27 | -
CASSPLGPNNQPQHF | TGTGCCAGCAGCCCCCTGGGGCCGAACAATCAGCCCCAGCATTTT | TRBJ1-5 | - | TRBV5-5 | -
CASSFPKSLLAVISYEQYF | TGTGCCAGCAGCTTCCCTAAAAGCCTACTAGCGGTAATCTCCTACGAGCAGTACTTC | TRBJ2-7 | - | TRBV11-2 | TRBD2
CASSVGTGGTDTQYF | TGTGCCAGCAGCGTCGGGACAGGGGGCACAGATACGCAGTATTTT | TRBJ2-3 | once | TRBV9 | TRBD1
CASSQDVPDSPYEQYF | TGCGCCAGCAGCCAAGATGTCCCGGACAGTCCCTACGAGCAGTACTTC | TRBJ2-7 | - | TRBV4-1 | -
CASKATGSYRLPTEAFF | TGTGCCAGCAAAGCGACGGGAAGTTACCGTCTTCCCACTGAAGCTTTCTTT | TRBJ1-1 | - | TRBV11-3 | -
CASSSAQGDTEAFF | TGTGCCAGCAGTTCGGCACAGGGAGACACTGAAGCTTTCTTT | TRBJ1-1 | - | TRBV28 | -
CASSLLLYEQYF | TGTGCCAGCAGTTTACTCCTATACGAGCAGTACTTC | TRBJ2-7 | - | TRBV27 | -
CASSPGEVRDTQYF | TGTGCCAGCAGCCCGGGAGAGGTTCGAGATACGCAGTATTTT | TRBJ2-3 | - | TRBV11-2 | -
CASSPQVNTEAFF | TGTGCCAGCAGCCCACAAGTTAACACTGAAGCTTTCTTT | TRBJ1-1 | - | TRBV9 | -
CASSTYRGRDYNEQFF | TGTGCCAGCAGCACCTACAGGGGGCGGGACTACAATGAGCAGTTCTTC | TRBJ2-1 | - | TRBV11-3 | TRBD1
CASSEPGGSGEMGQPQHF | TGCGCCAGCAGTGAACCTGGGGGGTCGGGGGAAATGGGTCAGCCCCAGCATTTT | TRBJ1-5 | - | TRBV10-1 | -
CASRDDRGGGEKLFF | TGCGCCAGCAGGGACGACAGGGGCGGGGGTGAAAAACTGTTTTTT | TRBJ1-4 | - | TRBV4-1 | TRBD1
CASSYSARSYNEQFF | TGTGCCAGCAGTTACTCGGCCCGCTCCTACAATGAGCAGTTCTTC | TRBJ2-1 | - | TRBV6-5 | -
CASSPRQLSGALLYGYTF | TGTGCCAGCAGCCCACGTCAACTTAGCGGGGCCCTACTCTACGGCTACACCTTC | TRBJ1-2 | once | TRBV7-2 | -
CASSLAASGGNEQFF | TGTGCCAGCAGCTTGGCGGCTAGCGGGGGCAATGAGCAGTTCTTC | TRBJ2-1 | - | TRBV7-3 | TRBD2
CASSSRLAGSTDTQYF | TGTGCCAGCAGCTCAAGACTAGCGGGATCCACAGATACGCAGTATTTT | TRBJ2-3 | - | TRBV5-4 | TRBD2
CAIRAQLAGTNNEQFF | TGTGCCATCAGAGCACAACTAGCGGGGACAAACAATGAGCAGTTCTTC | TRBJ2-1 | - | TRBV10-3 | TRBD2
CASSAGLARVEQYF | TGTGCCAGCAGCGCCGGACTAGCGAGGGTCGAGCAGTACTTC | TRBJ2-7 | - | TRBV7-2 | TRBD2
CASSGTGPNTEAFF | TGTGCCAGCAGCGGCACAGGGCCGAACACTGAAGCTTTCTTT | TRBJ1-1 | few | TRBV7-9 | -
CASRHGSSYEQYF | TGTGCCAGTAGACACGGGAGTTCCTACGAGCAGTACTTC | TRBJ2-7 | - | TRBV28 | -
CAMTGGDYGYTF | TGTGCCATGACAGGGGGCGACTATGGCTACACCTTC | TRBJ1-2 | - | TRBV7-9 | TRBD1
CASSGGTSGRDTQYF | TGTGCCAGCAGTGGCGGGACTAGCGGGAGGGATACGCAGTATTTT | TRBJ2-3 | - | TRBV28 | TRBD2
CASSPGQLNTEAFF | TGTGCCAGCAGCCCCGGACAGCTGAACACTGAAGCTTTCTTT | TRBJ1-1 | - | TRBV7-9 | -
CASSSYMGGAWGYEQYF | TGTGCCAGCAGCTCCTATATGGGGGGAGCTTGGGGATACGAGCAGTACTTC | TRBJ2-7 | - | TRBV7-2 | -
CSVEFGTSNTGELFF | TGCAGCGTCGAGTTCGGGACTTCGAACACCGGGGAGCTGTTTTTT | TRBJ2-2 | - | TRBV29-1 | -
CASSVVRGHGYTF | TGTGCCAGCAGCGTAGTAAGGGGTCATGGCTACACCTTC | TRBJ1-2 | - | TRBV9 | -
CASSLGQGSSYEQYF | TGTGCCAGCAGCTTAGGACAGGGGAGCTCCTACGAGCAGTACTTC | TRBJ2-7 | - | TRBV7-6 | TRBD1
CASSRRTVRQGEPESWHMNTEAFF | TGTGCCAGCAGCCGAAGGACCGTACGACAGGGTGAACCCGAATCGTGGCACATGAACACTGAAGCTTTCTTT | TRBJ1-1 | - | TRBV4-2 | TRBD1
CASSLNYRGNTIYF | TGCGCCAGCAGCTTAAACTACCGGGGAAACACCATATATTTT | TRBJ1-3 | - | TRBV5-1 | -
CSVEWAGQETQYF | TGCAGCGTTGAATGGGCAGGACAAGAGACCCAGTACTTC | TRBJ2-5 | - | TRBV29-1 | -
CATGNPISVTSGNEQFF | TGTGCCACCGGGAACCCTATTTCGGTCACTAGCGGTAATGAGCAGTTCTTC | TRBJ2-1 | once | TRBV10-3 | TRBD2
CASSAVPMEGIYEQYF | TGTGCCAGCAGTGCCGTACCTATGGAGGGGATCTACGAGCAGTACTTC | TRBJ2-7 | - | TRBV6-1 | -
CASSLGGDNEKLFF | TGTGCCAGCAGCTTGGGAGGGGATAATGAAAAACTGTTTTTT | TRBJ1-4 | - | TRBV7-6 | -
CAWSVGGTGYTF | TGTGCCTGGAGTGTTGGGGGCACTGGCTACACCTTC | TRBJ1-2 | - | TRBV30 | -
CASSLEAYNEQFF | TGCGCCAGCAGCTTGGAAGCTTACAATGAGCAGTTCTTC | TRBJ2-1 | - | TRBV5-1 | -
CASRSTGVGADTQYF | TGTGCCAGCAGATCTACAGGGGTTGGCGCAGATACGCAGTATTTT | TRBJ2-3 | - | TRBV7-9 | TRBD1
CAISAKTGLGTEAFF | TGTGCCATCAGTGCCAAGACAGGGTTGGGGACTGAAGCTTTCTTT | TRBJ1-1 | - | TRBV10-3 | TRBD1
CASSILGGLFF | TGTGCCAGTAGTATCTTAGGCGGACTGTTTTTT | TRBJ1-4 | - | TRBV19 | -
CASSLGQTEAFF | TGCGCCAGCAGCTTGGGACAGACGGAAGCTTTCTTT | TRBJ1-1 | - | TRBV5-1 | -
CARTRGVEKNEQFF | TGTGCCAGGACCCGGGGGGTCGAGAAAAATGAGCAGTTCTTC | TRBJ2-1 | - | TRBV2 | TRBD2
CASSGRDRYTDTQYF | TGTGCCAGCAGCGGCCGGGACAGGTACACAGATACGCAGTATTTT | TRBJ2-3 | - | TRBV7-9 | TRBD1
CASSFPDSLNTEAFF | TGTGCCAGCAGCTTCCCGGACAGTTTGAACACTGAAGCTTTCTTT | TRBJ1-1 | once | TRBV7-9 | -
CASSYAPGNQPQHF | TGTGCCAGCAGTTACGCCCCAGGGAATCAGCCCCAGCATTTT | TRBJ1-5 | once | TRBV6-5 | -
CASSLILGGRGSDTQYF | TGTGCCAGCAGCTTAATTCTGGGCGGGAGGGGTTCAGATACGCAGTATTTT | TRBJ2-3 | - | TRBV11-2 | TRBD2
CASRGGTGIDETQYF | TGCGCCAGCAGAGGGGGGACAGGAATTGATGAGACCCAGTACTTC | TRBJ2-5 | - | TRBV5-1 | TRBD1
CASSPLLAGVTGELFF | TGTGCCAGCAGTCCGCTACTAGCGGGGGTAACCGGGGAGCTGTTTTTT | TRBJ2-2 | - | TRBV28 | TRBD2
CASSSGLSYEQYF | TGCGCCAGCAGCTCAGGACTCTCCTACGAGCAGTACTTC | TRBJ2-7 | - | TRBV5-1 | -
CASSPPGQGARGEQYF | TGTGCCAGCTCACCACCAGGACAGGGGGCGCGGGGGGAGCAGTACTTC | TRBJ2-7 | - | TRBV18 | TRBD1
CASSQGGGSLGTGELFF | TGCGCCAGCAGCCAAGGGGGCGGGAGTTTGGGCACCGGGGAGCTGTTTTTT | TRBJ2-2 | - | TRBV4-1 | TRBD2
CASSLALAGHNEQFF | TGCGCCAGCAGCTTGGCATTAGCGGGGCACAATGAGCAGTTCTTC | TRBJ2-1 | - | TRBV5-1 | TRBD2
CSVGTSASREQFF | TGCAGCGTCGGGACTAGCGCCTCCCGTGAGCAGTTCTTC | TRBJ2-1 | - | TRBV29-1 | TRBD2
CASSQIAGGLNEQFF | TGCGCCAGCAGCCAAATAGCGGGAGGACTGAATGAGCAGTTCTTC | TRBJ2-1 | - | TRBV4-1 | TRBD2
CASTNRDRANYGYTF | TGTGCCAGCACCAACCGGGACAGGGCCAACTATGGCTACACCTTC | TRBJ1-2 | - | TRBV14 | TRBD1
CASREILAGVDEQYF | TGTGCCAGCAGGGAGATACTAGCGGGAGTTGACGAGCAGTACTTC | TRBJ2-7 | once | TRBV6-1 | TRBD2